This is a list of T cell receptor beta chains from one sample in a study of blood T cell repertoires in COVID-19. Libraries were prepared by immunoSEQ multiplex PCR; TCRdb keeps only in-frame clonotypes and omits some of them. The sample has 270,000 or so clones, approximately 85% seen once. The sample was PBMCs or T cells enriched from blood (not recorded which). All receptors derive from a woman in her fifties or sixties who had been exposed to COVID-19. The CDR3 runs from the conserved cysteine through the conserved F or W. The D gene is left open where the match is weak. The size field is filled for only some rows; it gives once, few, many or a size class.

clone size: -; V gene: TRBV6-1; J gene: TRBJ1-3; D gene: -; CDR3 protein: CASSVWRGSGGNTIYF; CDR3 DNA: TGTGCCAGCAGTGTATGGAGGGGATCAGGTGGAAACACCATATATTTT
clone size: -; V gene: TRBV19; J gene: TRBJ2-2; D gene: -; CDR3 protein: CASGPGELFF; CDR3 DNA: TGTGCCAGTGGCCCCGGGGAGCTGTTTTTT
clone size: -; V gene: TRBV7-2; J gene: TRBJ2-7; D gene: TRBD2; CDR3 protein: CASSLDRVRTSGGYYEQYF; CDR3 DNA: TGTGCCAGCAGCTTAGACAGGGTGAGGACTAGCGGGGGATACTACGAGCAGTACTTC
clone size: -; V gene: TRBV12-3/TRBV12-4; J gene: TRBJ2-5; D gene: -; CDR3 protein: CASSLTDQETQYF; CDR3 DNA: TGTGCCAGCAGCCTAACAGACCAAGAGACCCAGTACTTC
clone size: few; V gene: TRBV15; J gene: TRBJ1-2; D gene: TRBD1; CDR3 protein: CATTQGQANYGYTF; CDR3 DNA: TGTGCCACCACTCAAGGACAGGCTAACTATGGCTACACCTTC
clone size: -; V gene: TRBV2; J gene: TRBJ1-5; D gene: -; CDR3 protein: CASRTDRASNQPQHF; CDR3 DNA: TGTGCCAGCAGGACGGACAGAGCGAGCAATCAGCCCCAGCATTTT
clone size: -; V gene: TRBV6-2/TRBV6-3; J gene: TRBJ1-3; D gene: -; CDR3 protein: CASSPTQGSSGNTIYF; CDR3 DNA: TGTGCCAGCAGCCCTACCCAGGGAAGCTCTGGAAACACCATATATTTT
clone size: -; V gene: TRBV7-8; J gene: TRBJ2-1; D gene: -; CDR3 protein: CASSSLSGPYNEQFF; CDR3 DNA: TGTGCCAGCAGCAGCCTTAGCGGCCCCTACAATGAGCAGTTCTTC
clone size: few; V gene: TRBV3-1/TRBV3-2; J gene: TRBJ1-1; D gene: -; CDR3 protein: CASSQDVDIPPAFF; CDR3 DNA: TGTGCCAGCAGCCAAGATGTGGACATCCCGCCAGCTTTCTTT
clone size: -; V gene: TRBV4-3; J gene: TRBJ2-1; D gene: -; CDR3 protein: CASSPNLGASYNEQFF; CDR3 DNA: TGCGCCAGCAGCCCCAACCTGGGGGCCTCCTACAATGAGCAGTTCTTC
clone size: -; V gene: TRBV10-2; J gene: TRBJ1-5; D gene: -; CDR3 protein: CASSWDINQPQHF; CDR3 DNA: TGCGCCAGCAGTTGGGACATAAATCAGCCCCAGCATTTT
clone size: -; V gene: TRBV4-2; J gene: TRBJ1-6; D gene: TRBD1; CDR3 protein: CASSRDRASPLHF; CDR3 DNA: TGTGCCAGCAGCCGAGACAGGGCCTCACCCCTCCACTTT
clone size: -; V gene: TRBV20-1; J gene: TRBJ1-1; D gene: TRBD1; CDR3 protein: CSAAPGGRAFF; CDR3 DNA: TGCAGTGCTGCTCCAGGGGGCAGAGCTTTCTTT
clone size: -; V gene: TRBV6-6; J gene: TRBJ1-1; D gene: -; CDR3 protein: CASSSLGMNTEAFF; CDR3 DNA: TGTGCCAGCAGCAGCCTAGGAATGAACACTGAAGCTTTCTTT
clone size: -; V gene: TRBV15; J gene: TRBJ1-2; D gene: TRBD1; CDR3 protein: CATSRESQGAGLYGYTF; CDR3 DNA: TGTGCCACCAGCAGAGAAAGTCAGGGGGCGGGATTATACGGCTACACCTTC
clone size: -; V gene: TRBV7-8; J gene: TRBJ1-2; D gene: TRBD1; CDR3 protein: CASSHWDRGGNYGYTF; CDR3 DNA: TGTGCCAGCAGCCACTGGGACAGGGGGGGAAACTATGGCTACACCTTC
clone size: -; V gene: TRBV5-4; J gene: TRBJ2-5; D gene: TRBD1; CDR3 protein: CASSSPGQRETQYF; CDR3 DNA: TGTGCCAGCAGCTCACCGGGACAGAGAGAGACCCAGTACTTC
clone size: -; V gene: TRBV7-9; J gene: TRBJ1-1; D gene: -; CDR3 protein: CASSKDGSATTEAFF; CDR3 DNA: TGTGCCAGCAGCAAAGATGGCTCAGCGACTACTGAAGCTTTCTTT
clone size: -; V gene: TRBV5-4; J gene: TRBJ1-2; D gene: -; CDR3 protein: CASSFEGANYGYTF; CDR3 DNA: TGTGCCAGCAGCTTCGAAGGGGCCAACTATGGCTACACCTTC
clone size: once; V gene: TRBV12-3/TRBV12-4; J gene: TRBJ1-2; D gene: TRBD1; CDR3 protein: CASKRTGFSGYTF; CDR3 DNA: TGTGCCAGCAAGAGGACAGGGTTTAGCGGCTACACCTTC
clone size: -; V gene: TRBV5-1; J gene: TRBJ1-2; D gene: -; CDR3 protein: CASSLGVSNYGYTF; CDR3 DNA: TGCGCCAGCAGTTTGGGAGTCTCCAACTATGGCTACACCTTC
clone size: -; V gene: TRBV6-4; J gene: TRBJ1-2; D gene: -; CDR3 protein: CASSDSARGGYTF; CDR3 DNA: TGTGCCAGCAGTGACTCCGCACGGGGTGGCTACACCTTC
clone size: -; V gene: TRBV9; J gene: TRBJ1-1; D gene: TRBD1; CDR3 protein: CASSLPGTGDTEAFF; CDR3 DNA: TGTGCCAGCAGCCTCCCCGGGACAGGGGACACTGAAGCTTTCTTT
clone size: -; V gene: TRBV6-5; J gene: TRBJ1-1; D gene: -; CDR3 protein: CASSYSRGVVNTEAFF; CDR3 DNA: TGTGCCAGCAGTTACTCGCGGGGTGTGGTGAACACTGAAGCTTTCTTT
clone size: -; V gene: TRBV12-3/TRBV12-4; J gene: TRBJ1-1; D gene: -; CDR3 protein: CASSLRDTEAFF; CDR3 DNA: TGTGCCAGCAGTTTGAGGGACACTGAAGCTTTCTTT
clone size: -; V gene: TRBV27; J gene: TRBJ2-7; D gene: -; CDR3 protein: CASMGSPYEQYF; CDR3 DNA: TGTGCCAGCATGGGCAGCCCTTACGAGCAGTACTTC
clone size: -; V gene: TRBV5-5; J gene: TRBJ1-5; D gene: -; CDR3 protein: CASSLSGNHQPQHF; CDR3 DNA: TGTGCCAGCAGCCTCTCAGGGAACCATCAGCCCCAGCATTTT
clone size: -; V gene: TRBV5-8; J gene: TRBJ2-7; D gene: TRBD1; CDR3 protein: CASSPRTGSPYEQYF; CDR3 DNA: TGTGCCAGCAGCCCCAGGACAGGGTCTCCCTACGAGCAGTACTTC
clone size: once; V gene: TRBV12-3/TRBV12-4; J gene: TRBJ2-2; D gene: -; CDR3 protein: CASSPRQAGELFF; CDR3 DNA: TGTGCCAGCAGTCCCCGCCAGGCCGGGGAGCTGTTTTTT
clone size: -; V gene: TRBV14; J gene: TRBJ2-5; D gene: TRBD1; CDR3 protein: CASSQNRGETQYF; CDR3 DNA: TGTGCCAGCAGCCAAAACAGGGGTGAGACCCAGTACTTC
clone size: -; V gene: TRBV3-1/TRBV3-2; J gene: TRBJ1-2; D gene: -; CDR3 protein: CASSLETGTLENYGYTF; CDR3 DNA: TGTGCCAGCAGCCTCGAGACCGGGACACTCGAGAACTATGGCTACACCTTC
clone size: -; V gene: TRBV19; J gene: TRBJ1-1; D gene: -; CDR3 protein: CASSIGGGNTEAFF; CDR3 DNA: TGTGCCAGTAGTATAGGAGGGGGGAACACTGAAGCTTTCTTT
clone size: -; V gene: TRBV18; J gene: TRBJ2-3; D gene: -; CDR3 protein: CASSPGTAGTDTQYF; CDR3 DNA: TGTGCCAGCTCACCAGGAACCGCGGGCACAGATACGCAGTATTTT
clone size: -; V gene: TRBV5-6; J gene: TRBJ1-2; D gene: TRBD1; CDR3 protein: CASSLVFWDREEGGYTF; CDR3 DNA: TGTGCCAGCAGCTTGGTCTTCTGGGACAGGGAGGAAGGAGGCTACACCTTC
clone size: -; V gene: TRBV19; J gene: TRBJ1-4; D gene: -; CDR3 protein: CASSPGLNEKLFF; CDR3 DNA: TGTGCCAGTAGCCCGGGACTAAATGAAAAACTGTTTTTT
clone size: -; V gene: TRBV19; J gene: TRBJ2-5; D gene: TRBD1; CDR3 protein: CASSAGTGGILETQYF; CDR3 DNA: TGTGCCAGTAGTGCTGGGACAGGGGGTATCCTAGAGACCCAGTACTTC
clone size: -; V gene: TRBV11-2; J gene: TRBJ2-7; D gene: TRBD2; CDR3 protein: CASSLGLAGAYEQYF; CDR3 DNA: TGTGCCAGCAGCTTAGGACTAGCGGGAGCCTACGAGCAGTACTTC
clone size: few; V gene: TRBV27; J gene: TRBJ1-1; D gene: TRBD1; CDR3 protein: CASTDRVTEAFF; CDR3 DNA: TGTGCCAGCACCGACAGGGTTACTGAAGCTTTCTTT
clone size: -; V gene: TRBV7-3; J gene: TRBJ2-6; D gene: -; CDR3 protein: CASSLGRGTGANVLTF; CDR3 DNA: TGTGCCAGCAGCTTAGGAAGGGGGACCGGGGCCAACGTCCTGACTTTC
clone size: -; V gene: TRBV4-1; J gene: TRBJ1-6; D gene: -; CDR3 protein: CASSPWAIYNSPLHF; CDR3 DNA: TGCGCCAGCAGCCCGTGGGCAATCTATAATTCACCCCTCCACTTT
clone size: -; V gene: TRBV9; J gene: TRBJ2-5; D gene: TRBD2; CDR3 protein: CASSVVSGGAQETQYF; CDR3 DNA: TGTGCCAGCAGCGTAGTTAGCGGGGGGGCCCAAGAGACCCAGTACTTC
clone size: -; V gene: TRBV5-1; J gene: TRBJ2-5; D gene: -; CDR3 protein: CASSLVAGAQETQYF; CDR3 DNA: TGCGCCAGCAGCTTGGTTGCGGGGGCCCAAGAGACCCAGTACTTC
clone size: -; V gene: TRBV6-1; J gene: TRBJ2-3; D gene: -; CDR3 protein: CASSEMFSSTDTQYF; CDR3 DNA: TGTGCCAGCAGTGAAATGTTTTCTAGCACAGATACGCAGTATTTT
clone size: -; V gene: TRBV27; J gene: TRBJ2-7; D gene: TRBD2; CDR3 protein: CASSIRTSGDYEQYF; CDR3 DNA: TGTGCCAGCAGTATAAGGACTAGCGGGGACTACGAGCAGTACTTC
clone size: -; V gene: TRBV12-3/TRBV12-4; J gene: TRBJ1-1; D gene: -; CDR3 protein: CASSLLQAEAFF; CDR3 DNA: TGTGCCAGCAGTTTGCTTCAGGCTGAAGCTTTCTTT
clone size: -; V gene: TRBV29-1; J gene: TRBJ2-2; D gene: TRBD1; CDR3 protein: CSVGTVTGELFF; CDR3 DNA: TGCAGCGTCGGGACAGTCACCGGGGAGCTGTTTTTT
clone size: -; V gene: TRBV19; J gene: TRBJ1-4; D gene: -; CDR3 protein: CASSLQGEKLFF; CDR3 DNA: TGTGCCAGTAGTTTACAGGGAGAAAAACTGTTTTTT
clone size: -; V gene: TRBV7-2; J gene: TRBJ1-1; D gene: TRBD1; CDR3 protein: CASSPDRGRDTEAFF; CDR3 DNA: TGTGCCAGCAGCCCGGACAGGGGTCGGGACACTGAAGCTTTCTTT
clone size: -; V gene: TRBV5-5; J gene: TRBJ1-6; D gene: TRBD1; CDR3 protein: CASSSLPGQGNSPLHF; CDR3 DNA: TGTGCCAGCAGCTCTTTACCGGGACAGGGAAATTCACCCCTCCACTTT
clone size: -; V gene: TRBV10-3; J gene: TRBJ1-1; D gene: -; CDR3 protein: CAISESTAEAFF; CDR3 DNA: TGTGCCATCAGTGAGTCTACAGCCGAAGCTTTCTTT